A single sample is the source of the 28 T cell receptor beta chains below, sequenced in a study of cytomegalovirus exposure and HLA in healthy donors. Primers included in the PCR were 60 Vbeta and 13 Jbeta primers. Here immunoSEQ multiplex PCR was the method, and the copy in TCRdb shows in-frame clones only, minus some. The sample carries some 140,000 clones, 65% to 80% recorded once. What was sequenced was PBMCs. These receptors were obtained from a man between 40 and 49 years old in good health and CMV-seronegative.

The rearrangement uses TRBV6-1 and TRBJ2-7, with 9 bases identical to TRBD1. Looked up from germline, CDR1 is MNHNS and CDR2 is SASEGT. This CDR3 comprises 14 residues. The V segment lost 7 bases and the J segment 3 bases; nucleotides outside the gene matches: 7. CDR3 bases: TGTGCCAGCAAACTGACAGGGGGATTCTACGAGCAGTACTTC. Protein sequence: CASKLTGGFYEQYF.

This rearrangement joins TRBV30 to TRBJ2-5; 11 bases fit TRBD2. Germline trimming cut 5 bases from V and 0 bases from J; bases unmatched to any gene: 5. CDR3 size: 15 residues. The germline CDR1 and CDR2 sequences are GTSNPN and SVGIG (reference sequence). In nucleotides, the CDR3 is TGTGCCTGGGGGGGACTAGCGGTAAACCAAGAGACCCAGTACTTC. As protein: CAWGGLAVNQETQYF.

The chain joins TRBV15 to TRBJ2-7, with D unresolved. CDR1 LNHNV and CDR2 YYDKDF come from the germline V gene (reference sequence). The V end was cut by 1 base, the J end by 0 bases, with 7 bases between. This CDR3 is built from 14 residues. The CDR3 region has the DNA TGTGCCACCAGCAGAGTATCCAGCTCCTACGAGCAGTACTTC. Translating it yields CATSRVSSSYEQYF.

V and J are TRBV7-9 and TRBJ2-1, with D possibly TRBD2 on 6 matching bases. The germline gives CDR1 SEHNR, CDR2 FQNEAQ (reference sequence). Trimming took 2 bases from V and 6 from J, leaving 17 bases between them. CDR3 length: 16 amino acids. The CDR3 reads CASSLTTGGNGNEQFF. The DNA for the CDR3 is TGTGCCAGCAGCTTAACTACCGGCGGGAACGGCAATGAGCAGTTCTTC.

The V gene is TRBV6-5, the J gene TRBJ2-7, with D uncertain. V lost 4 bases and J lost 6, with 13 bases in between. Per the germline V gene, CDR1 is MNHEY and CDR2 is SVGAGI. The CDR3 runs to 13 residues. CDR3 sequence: CASSSGSSTEQYF. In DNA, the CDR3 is TGTGCCAGCAGTTCCGGTTCGTCAACCGAGCAGTACTTC.

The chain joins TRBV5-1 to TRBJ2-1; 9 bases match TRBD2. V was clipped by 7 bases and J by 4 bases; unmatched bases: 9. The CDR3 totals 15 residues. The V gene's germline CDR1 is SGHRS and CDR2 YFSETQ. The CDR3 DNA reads TGCGCCAGCGCCCTTAGCGGGGGAGAATACAATGAGCAGTTCTTC. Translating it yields CASALSGGEYNEQFF.

This chain's CDR3 is CASSLGGQGGAGELFF. Here the CDR3 DNA reads TGTGCCAGCAGCTTGGGAGGACAGGGGGGCGCCGGGGAGCTGTTTTTT. The chain recombines TRBV5-6 with TRBJ2-2; TRBD1 aligns across 10 bases. Germline V CDR1 and CDR2: SGHDT, YYEEEE. The V segment lost 0 bases and the J segment 6 bases; nucleotides outside the gene matches: 5. The CDR3 covers 16 residues.

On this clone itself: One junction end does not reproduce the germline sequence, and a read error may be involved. In DNA form, the CDR3 reads TGTGCCAGCAGCTTGGTGGGACAGGGCACGGATACGCAGTATTTT. This gives the protein CASSLVGQGTDTQYF. The chain has TRBV5-6 and TRBJ2-3; the match to TRBD1 covers 9 bases. This CDR3 has 15 amino acids. Germline V gives CDR1 SGHDT, CDR2 YYEEEE.

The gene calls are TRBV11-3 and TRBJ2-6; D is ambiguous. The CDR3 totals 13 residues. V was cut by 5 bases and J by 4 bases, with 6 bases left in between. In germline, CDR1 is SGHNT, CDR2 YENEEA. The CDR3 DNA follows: TGTGCCAGCAGCCCTTCGGGGGCCAACGTCCTGACTTTC. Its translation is CASSPSGANVLTF.

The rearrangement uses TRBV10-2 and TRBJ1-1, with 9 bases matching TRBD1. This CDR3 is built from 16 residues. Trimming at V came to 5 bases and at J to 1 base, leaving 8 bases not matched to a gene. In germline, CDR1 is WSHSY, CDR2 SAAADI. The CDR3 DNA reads TGCGCCAGCAGTCCAAAAGACAGGGGGAGGAACACTGAAGCTTTCTTT. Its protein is CASSPKDRGRNTEAFF.

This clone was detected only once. The CDR3, as DNA: TGTGCCAGCAGTTGGGCAGGGGCCTACTATGGCTACACCTTC. This sequence encodes CASSWAGAYYGYTF. V and J are TRBV2 and TRBJ1-2; possible D gene TRBD1, 6 bases. Germline-derived CDR1 and CDR2 are SNHLY and FYNNEI. The V and J ends lost 5 bases and 3 bases respectively, with 13 bases between them. CDR3 length: 14 amino acids.

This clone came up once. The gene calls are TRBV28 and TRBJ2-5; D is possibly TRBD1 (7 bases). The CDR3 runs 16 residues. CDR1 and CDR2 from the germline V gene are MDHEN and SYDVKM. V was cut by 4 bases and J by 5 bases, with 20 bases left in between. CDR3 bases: TGTGCCAGCAGTTCAAGAGGGTTCAGGGGGAGGGAGACCCAGTACTTC. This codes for CASSSRGFRGRETQYF.

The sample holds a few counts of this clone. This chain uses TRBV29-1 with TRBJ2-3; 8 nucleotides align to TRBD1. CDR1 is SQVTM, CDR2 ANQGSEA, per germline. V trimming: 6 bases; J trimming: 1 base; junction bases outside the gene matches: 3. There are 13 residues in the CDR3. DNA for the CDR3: TGCAGCGTGACAGGGGTGGGCACAGATACGCAGTATTTT. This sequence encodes CSVTGVGTDTQYF.

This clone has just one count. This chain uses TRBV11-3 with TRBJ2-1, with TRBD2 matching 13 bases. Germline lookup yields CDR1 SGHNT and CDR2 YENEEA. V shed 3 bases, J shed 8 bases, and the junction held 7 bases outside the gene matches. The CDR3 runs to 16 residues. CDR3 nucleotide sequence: TGTGCCAGCAGCTTTGGGACTAGCGGGATTTTGGATGAGCAGTTCTTC. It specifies CASSFGTSGILDEQFF.

Written as DNA, the CDR3 is TGCGCCAGCAGCCAAGATGGGGGCGCGGCCTCACCCCTCCACTTT. The encoded protein is CASSQDGGAASPLHF. The chain has TRBV4-3 and TRBJ1-6, with D perhaps TRBD1 (6 bases). This CDR3 has 15 residues. Trimming took off 0 bases at V and 10 bases at J, with 13 bases between the two ends. CDR1 is LGHNA, CDR2 YSLEER, per germline.

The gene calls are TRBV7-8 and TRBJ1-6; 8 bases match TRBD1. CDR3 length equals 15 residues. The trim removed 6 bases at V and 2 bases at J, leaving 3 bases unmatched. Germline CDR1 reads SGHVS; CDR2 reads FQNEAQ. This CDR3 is CASSVQGAYNSPLHF. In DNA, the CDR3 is TGTGCCAGCAGTGTACAGGGGGCCTATAATTCACCCCTCCACTTT.

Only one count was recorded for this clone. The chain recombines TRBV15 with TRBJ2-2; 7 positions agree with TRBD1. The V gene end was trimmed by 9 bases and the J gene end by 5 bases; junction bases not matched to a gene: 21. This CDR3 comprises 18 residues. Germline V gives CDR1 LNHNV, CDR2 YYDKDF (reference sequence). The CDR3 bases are TGTGCCACGCGGCACCGACAGGGAATCAATCGCGAGACCGGGGAGCTGTTTTTT. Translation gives CATRHRQGINRETGELFF. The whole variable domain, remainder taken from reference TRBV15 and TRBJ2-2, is DAMVIQNPRYQVTQFGKPVTLSCSQTLNHNVMYWYQQKSSQAPKLLFHYYDKDFNNEADTPDNFQSRRPNTSFCFLDIRSPGLGDTAMYLCATRHRQGINRETGELFFGEGSRLTVL.

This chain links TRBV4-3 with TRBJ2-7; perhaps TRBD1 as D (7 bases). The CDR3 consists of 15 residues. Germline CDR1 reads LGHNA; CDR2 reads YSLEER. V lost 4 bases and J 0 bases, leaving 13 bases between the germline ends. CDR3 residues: CASSRDQGGSYEQYF. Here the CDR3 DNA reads TGCGCCAGCAGCCGGGACCAGGGGGGCTCCTACGAGCAGTACTTC.

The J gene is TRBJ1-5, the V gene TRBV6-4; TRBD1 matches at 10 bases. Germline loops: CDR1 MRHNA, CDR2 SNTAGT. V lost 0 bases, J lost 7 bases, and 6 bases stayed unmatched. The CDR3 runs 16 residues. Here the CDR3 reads CASSDSAGTGEQPQHF. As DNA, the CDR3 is TGTGCCAGCAGTGACTCCGCGGGGACAGGGGAGCAGCCCCAGCATTTT.

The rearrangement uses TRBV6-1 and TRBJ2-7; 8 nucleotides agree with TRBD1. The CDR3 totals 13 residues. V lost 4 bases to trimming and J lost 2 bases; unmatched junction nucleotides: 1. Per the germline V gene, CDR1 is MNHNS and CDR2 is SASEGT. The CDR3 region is CASSAGGPYEQYF. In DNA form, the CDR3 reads TGTGCCAGCAGTGCAGGGGGCCCCTACGAGCAGTACTTC.

The CDR3 bases are TGTGCCAGCAGCTCAACGAAGGGGGGGGACACTGAAGCTTTCTTT. It yields the protein CASSSTKGGDTEAFF. The chain uses TRBV7-9 and TRBJ1-1; possibly TRBD1 for D (6 bases). This CDR3 has 15 residues. Looked up from germline, CDR1 is SEHNR and CDR2 is FQNEAQ (reference sequence). V was cut by 4 bases and J by 3 bases, with 15 bases left in between.

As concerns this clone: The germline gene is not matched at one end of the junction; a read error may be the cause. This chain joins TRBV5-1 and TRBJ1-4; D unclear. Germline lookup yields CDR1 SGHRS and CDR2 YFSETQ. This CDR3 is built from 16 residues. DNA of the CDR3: TGCGCCAGCAGGTTGGCTTCCGGGGCAACTAATGAAAAACTGTTTTTT. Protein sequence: CASRLASGATNEKLFF.

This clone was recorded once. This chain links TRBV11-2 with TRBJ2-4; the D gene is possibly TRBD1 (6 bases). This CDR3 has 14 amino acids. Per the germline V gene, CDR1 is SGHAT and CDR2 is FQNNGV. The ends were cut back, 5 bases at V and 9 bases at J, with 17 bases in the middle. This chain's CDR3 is CASSTTVQGGIQYF. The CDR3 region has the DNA TGTGCCAGCAGCACTACCGTACAGGGTGGCATTCAGTACTTC.

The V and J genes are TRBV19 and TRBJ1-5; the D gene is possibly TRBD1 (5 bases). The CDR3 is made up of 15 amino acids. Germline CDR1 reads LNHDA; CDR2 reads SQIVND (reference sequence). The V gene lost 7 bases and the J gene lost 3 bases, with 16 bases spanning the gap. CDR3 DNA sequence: TGTGCCAGTAAGCAGGTCGACAGAGTCAATCAGCCCCAGCATTTT. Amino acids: CASKQVDRVNQPQHF.

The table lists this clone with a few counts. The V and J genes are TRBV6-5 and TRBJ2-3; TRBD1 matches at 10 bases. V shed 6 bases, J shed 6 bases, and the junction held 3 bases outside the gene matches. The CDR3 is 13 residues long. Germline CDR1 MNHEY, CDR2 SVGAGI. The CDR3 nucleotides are TGTGCCAGCAGGGGACAGGGGCCCGATACGCAGTATTTT. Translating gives CASRGQGPDTQYF.

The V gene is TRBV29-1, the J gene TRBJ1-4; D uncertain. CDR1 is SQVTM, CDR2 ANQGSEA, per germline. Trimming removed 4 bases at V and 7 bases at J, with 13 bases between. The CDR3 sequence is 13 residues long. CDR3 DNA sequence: TGCAGCGTTGCCGAGCACGAAGCTGAAAAACTGTTTTTT. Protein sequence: CSVAEHEAEKLFF.

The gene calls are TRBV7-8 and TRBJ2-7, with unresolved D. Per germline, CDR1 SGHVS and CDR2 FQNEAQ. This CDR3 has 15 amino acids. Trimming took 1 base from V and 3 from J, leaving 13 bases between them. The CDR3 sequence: CASSLVLATFYEQYF. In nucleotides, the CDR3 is TGTGCCAGCAGCTTAGTACTCGCTACCTTCTACGAGCAGTACTTC.

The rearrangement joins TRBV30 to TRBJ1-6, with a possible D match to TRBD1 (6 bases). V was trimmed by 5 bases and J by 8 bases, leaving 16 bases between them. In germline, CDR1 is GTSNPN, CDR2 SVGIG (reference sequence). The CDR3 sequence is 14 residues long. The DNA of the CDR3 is TGTGCCTGGTCGCTAGGACAGCCTTATTCACCCCTCCACTTT. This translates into CAWSLGQPYSPLHF.